The clone carrying this T cell receptor (beta chain) was observed a handful of times. These data come from a study of blood T cells in healthy people across ages. Germline V gene lookup returns CDR1 LGHNA and CDR2 YSLEER. CDR3 length equals 13 residues. V lost 5 bases to trimming and J lost 7 bases, with 12 bases between them. A second roughly 6 to 12 cycle PCR used barcoded and J-beta primers. TCRdb processed the 5' RACE reads anew with MiXCR; each CDR3 protein has one entry. The data contain about a million distinct CDR3 sequences, under 40% of them singletons. The chain recombines TRBV4-3 with TRBJ1-5; D is uncertain. The origin of this receptor is a man between 18 and 35 years old in good health. The sample taken for sequencing was blood. The CDR3 loop is CASSSKVLQPQHF. In nucleotides, the CDR3 is TGCGCCAGCAGCTCAAAGGTATTGCAGCCCCAGCATTTT.